This T cell receptor (beta chain) came from a study of beta chain features in type 1 diabetes. V lost 5 bases and J 1 base, leaving 11 bases between the germline ends. Germline CDR1 and CDR2: SEHNR and FQNEAQ (reference sequence). This CDR3 contains 14 residues. General study findings and limits: The naive, central memory and Treg TCRB repertoires looked more alike in patients than they did in healthy donors.

Expressed TCRB transcripts were sequenced, since all the RNA that had been isolated was reverse transcribed. The table came from immunoSEQ multiplex PCR; TCRdb's copy has only in-frame clones and leaves some out. The sample lists 850,000 to 900,000 clones, roughly a sixth seen once, with 0.023% in the top ten. Sorting of CD4+ naive, central memory, regulatory and stem cell-like memory cells was performed via CD45RO/CCR7/CD25/CD127/CD95/CD27. The sample holds a few counts of this clone. Its antigen remains unknown. Specimen: naive CD4+ T cells from blood. The chain uses TRBV7-9 and TRBJ1-2; TRBD1 is a possible D gene (6 bases). The sequence came from a woman aged 18-29 years in good health. The CDR3 loop reads CASSQGQNNYGYTF. In nucleotides, the CDR3 is TGTGCCAGCAGCCAAGGACAGAATAACTATGGCTACACCTTC.